A single sample is the source of the 32 T cell receptor beta chains below, sequenced in a study of T-cell memory formation after mild COVID-19 (dated by TCRdb to the early 2020s). The library was generated by 5' RACE. Sequenced using an Illumina NovaSeq 6000. The raw public reads went through TCRdb reprocessing: fastp at Q25, MiXCR clone calling, in-frame beta chains kept. Every distinct CDR3 protein forms one entry, paired with its most common genes and DNA. Here the sample has about half a million distinct CDR3 sequences; about 20% occur a single time. The ten largest clones add up to roughly 12% of the sample. Material for sequencing was PBMCs or a T cell subset sorted from them (not recorded which). The receptor source for this set is an adult woman who had mild COVID-19 (a few samples of this study predate the infection). The sample titles of this study are shuffled in the database, so cell type and time point are left out; the donor was told from shared clones.

The rearrangement uses TRBV6-5 and TRBJ2-5; tentative D call: TRBD1 (5 bases). The CDR3 loop spans 15 amino acids. In germline, CDR1 is MNHEY, CDR2 SVGAGI. Deletions cut 6 bases from V and 4 bases from J, with 18 bases between. The CDR3 bases are TGTGCCAGCAGCTACGATTTTGGGGCAGGAGAGACCCAGTACTTC. Translating gives CASSYDFGAGETQYF.

The genes are TRBV11-3 and TRBJ2-3; perhaps TRBD2 as D (6 bases). Germline-derived CDR1 and CDR2 are SGHNT and YENEEA. Deletions cut 5 bases from V and 5 bases from J, with 11 bases between. The CDR3 consists of 13 residues. CDR3 in amino acids: CASSQYSGDTQYF. CDR3 sequence (DNA): TGTGCCAGCAGCCAATATAGCGGAGATACGCAGTATTTT.

This clonotype was found many times. The gene calls are TRBV7-8 and TRBJ2-1; 9 bases are shared with TRBD2. The CDR3 runs 16 residues. With 1 base clipped from V and 9 bases from J, the junction kept 10 bases outside the gene matches. Germline V gives CDR1 SGHVS, CDR2 FQNEAQ. CDR3 coding DNA: TGTGCCAGCAGCTTAGTTTTGGCGGGAGGGCCGAGTGAGCAGTTCTTC. It encodes CASSLVLAGGPSEQFF.

V gene TRBV4-1 combines with J gene TRBJ2-2; no reliable D call. The germline V and J ends were trimmed by 0 bases and 3 bases, with 14 bases remaining between them. Germline loops: CDR1 MGHRA, CDR2 YSYEKL. This CDR3 has 17 residues. DNA for the CDR3: TGCGCCAGCAGCCAAGATTGGACCCACCTTGACACCGGGGAGCTGTTTTTT. Its protein product is CASSQDWTHLDTGELFF.

This sequence joins TRBV29-1 and TRBJ2-1; no firm D call. Germline CDR1 reads SQVTM; CDR2 reads ANQGSEA. The CDR3 has 13 amino acids. Between the trimmed V and J ends, which lost 3 bases and 2 bases, there was a span of 8 bases. DNA of the CDR3: TGCAGCGTTGAGTTCTTACCCTACAATGAGCAGTTCTTC. Protein sequence: CSVEFLPYNEQFF.

The V and J genes are TRBV10-3 and TRBJ2-7, with a tentative D call TRBD2 (5 bases). Germline V lookup: CDR1 ENHRY, CDR2 SYGVKD. With 4 bases removed from V and 6 bases from J, the gap between germline ends came to 10 bases. CDR3 length equals 12 residues. The CDR3: CAISGLRVEQYF. CDR3 bases: TGTGCCATCAGTGGGTTGCGGGTCGAGCAGTACTTC.

The rearrangement uses TRBV6-5 and TRBJ2-6, with TRBD1 identical over 7 bases. This CDR3 contains 17 residues. CDR1 MNHEY and CDR2 SVGAGI come from the germline V gene. Trimming at V came to 7 bases and at J to 4 bases, leaving 13 bases not matched to a gene. The CDR3 protein is CASNRSGQAAGANVLTF. For the CDR3, the DNA is TGTGCCAGCAACCGATCCGGACAGGCGGCCGGGGCCAACGTCCTGACTTTC.

This clonotype has just a few counts. The rearrangement joins TRBV12-3 or TRBV12-4 to TRBJ2-5, with 7 bases matching TRBD1. Trimming at V came to 5 bases and at J to 5 bases, leaving 8 bases not matched to a gene. The CDR3 extends over 14 amino acids. CDR3 nucleotides: TGTGCCAGCAGTACCGACAGGGTCGGGGAGACCCAGTACTTC. Translation gives CASSTDRVGETQYF.

In this sample, this clonotype turned up a few times. The rearrangement joins TRBV4-2 to TRBJ2-7; D might be TRBD2 (5 bases). The V and J ends lost 0 bases and 3 bases respectively, with 9 bases between them. The V gene's germline CDR1 is LGHNA and CDR2 YNFKEQ. The CDR3 runs to 14 residues. CDR3 sequence (DNA): TGTGCCAGCAGCCAAGATCTCGGGGACTACGAGCAGTACTTC. Encoded protein: CASSQDLGDYEQYF.

This clonotype was observed a few times. V is TRBV5-1 and J is TRBJ2-4, with D unresolved. CDR1 and CDR2 (germline): SGHRS, YFSETQ. The CDR3 spans 16 residues. V was trimmed by 0 bases and J by 0 bases, leaving 10 bases between them. DNA for the CDR3: TGCGCCAGCAGCTTGGAGTCAGGTCAAGCCAAAAACATTCAGTACTTC. Its protein product is CASSLESGQAKNIQYF.

The V call is TRBV9, the J call TRBJ2-1; TRBD2 matches at 8 bases. Looked up from germline, CDR1 is SGDLS and CDR2 is YYNGEE. This CDR3 has 17 residues. Trimming removed 3 bases from V and 4 bases from J; junction bases left unmatched: 12. CDR3 sequence (DNA): TGTGCCAGCAGCGCCCCTTATTTAGCGGGGAAGTACAATGAGCAGTTCTTC. It encodes CASSAPYLAGKYNEQFF.

The rearrangement uses TRBV11-2 and TRBJ1-2; possible D gene TRBD1, 5 bases. This CDR3 spans 15 amino acids. Trimming removed 1 base at V and 8 bases at J, with 17 bases between. The germline gives CDR1 SGHAT, CDR2 FQNNGV. As DNA, the CDR3 is TGTGCCAGCAGCTTAGCCTGGGAAAGGGGAGAAGGCTACACCTTC. Translation: CASSLAWERGEGYTF.

There are a few counts of this clonotype. J is TRBJ2-1 and V is TRBV6-1; 7 bases are shared with TRBD1. The V gene end was trimmed by 6 bases and the J gene end by 3 bases; junction bases not matched to a gene: 20. Germline V gene lookup returns CDR1 MNHNS and CDR2 SASEGT. This CDR3 is built from 19 residues. CDR3 sequence (DNA): TGTGCCAGCAGGAGGAGGCAGGGGGATACACTAGGATTCTACAATGAGCAGTTCTTC. Translating it yields CASRRRQGDTLGFYNEQFF.

This clonotype came up a few times. The chain couples TRBV10-3 to TRBJ2-7; the match to TRBD1 covers 8 bases. V shed 2 bases, J shed 3 bases, and the junction held 9 bases outside the gene matches. The CDR3 spans 16 residues. Germline values: CDR1 ENHRY, CDR2 SYGVKD. CDR3 coding DNA: TGTGCCATCAGTGAGACCGGGACAGGAACACACTACGAGCAGTACTTC. Its translation: CAISETGTGTHYEQYF.

CDR3 sequence reads: CASSPEGSTYEQYF. CDR3 nucleotide sequence: TGTGCCAGCTCACCAGAAGGCAGCACCTACGAGCAGTACTTC. J is TRBJ2-7 and V is TRBV18; D not resolved. The germline V and J ends were trimmed by 2 bases and 2 bases, with 10 bases remaining between them. Per the germline V gene, CDR1 is KGHSH and CDR2 is LQKENI. The CDR3 contains 14 residues.

This chain connects TRBV27 to TRBJ1-2, with 8 bases fitting TRBD1. CDR1 MNHEY and CDR2 SMNVEV come from the germline V gene (reference sequence). CDR3 length: 17 amino acids. J was trimmed by 3 bases and V by 4 bases; bases with no gene match: 13. The CDR3 here is CASSSLRTGPNYYGYTF. The CDR3 DNA is TGTGCCAGCAGTTCCCTCCGGACAGGGCCCAATTACTATGGCTACACCTTC.

V usage is TRBV7-6 and J usage is TRBJ2-7, with TRBD2 matching 7 bases. CDR1 SGHVS and CDR2 FNYEAQ come from the germline V gene. V was clipped by 4 bases and J by 0 bases; unmatched bases: 6. This CDR3 has 15 residues. CDR3 residues: CASSYEAGSSYEQYF. CDR3 in DNA: TGTGCCAGCAGCTATGAAGCGGGGTCCTCCTACGAGCAGTACTTC.

This clonotype was observed a few times. The chain links TRBV12-3 or TRBV12-4 to TRBJ1-1; D gene unclear. V lost 3 bases, J lost 2 bases, and 7 bases lay in between. The CDR3 is 13 amino acids. CDR3 in amino acids: CASSFLVNTEAFF. CDR3 coding DNA: TGTGCCAGCAGTTTTTTAGTAAACACTGAAGCTTTCTTT.

There are a few counts of this clonotype. The genes are TRBV19 and TRBJ2-2; tentative D call: TRBD1 (5 bases). CDR1 is LNHDA, CDR2 SQIVND, per germline (reference sequence). The CDR3 runs 15 residues. Trimming left V 4 bases short and J 2 bases short, with 11 bases between. The CDR3: CASSTPGHNTGELFF. The CDR3 bases are TGTGCCAGTAGTACCCCCGGACACAACACCGGGGAGCTGTTTTTT.

V is TRBV4-1 and J is TRBJ2-7, with D perhaps assigned TRBD1 or TRBD2 (6 bases each). There are 19 residues in the CDR3. Trimming cost V 7 bases and J 1 base, with 29 bases left between them. Looked up from germline, CDR1 is MGHRA and CDR2 is YSYEKL. This chain's CDR3 is CASIQGGRALTGQSYEQYF. CDR3 nucleotides: TGCGCCAGCATACAGGGAGGCAGGGCCCTGACAGGACAATCCTACGAGCAGTACTTC.

This clonotype was detected a few times. The rearrangement joins TRBV11-3 to TRBJ2-6; TRBD1 matches at 10 bases. CDR1 is SGHNT and CDR2 is YENEEA in the germline V gene. V dropped 5 bases and J dropped 1; count of bases not matched to a gene: 8. The CDR3 loop spans 18 amino acids. Written as DNA, the CDR3 is TGTGCCAGCAGCGTAAGGGACAGGGGTAGATCTGGGGCCAACGTCCTGACTTTC. As protein: CASSVRDRGRSGANVLTF.

The V call is TRBV6-5, the J call TRBJ2-1, with a weak D call TRBD1 (5 bases). This CDR3 region has 15 residues. From germline, CDR1 is MNHEY and CDR2 SVGAGI. V lost 5 bases to trimming and J lost 5 bases, with 16 bases between them. The DNA for the CDR3 is TGTGCCAGCAGTCCGCAGTGGGGCACCAACAATGAGCAGTTCTTC. This translates into CASSPQWGTNNEQFF.

There are a few counts of this clonotype. CDR3 residues: CASSSGTGGASDTQYF. The CDR3 region has the DNA TGCGCCAGCAGCTCGGGGACAGGGGGCGCCTCAGATACGCAGTATTTT. V is TRBV5-1 and J is TRBJ2-3; 12 bases map to TRBD1. The trim removed 3 bases at V and 4 bases at J, leaving 6 bases unmatched. CDR3 length: 16 residues. Germline CDR1 reads SGHRS; CDR2 reads YFSETQ.

This clonotype was seen only a few times. This CDR3 is CASISGPGNTIYF. CDR3 nucleotide sequence: TGTGCCAGCATTTCAGGACCGGGAAACACCATATATTTT. The V gene is TRBV6-5, the J gene TRBJ1-3, with D hard to call. Trimming removed 7 bases at V and 4 bases at J, with 11 bases between. This CDR3 comprises 13 residues. Germline assignment: CDR1 MNHEY and CDR2 SVGAGI.

This clonotype was observed a handful of times. The rearrangement links TRBV5-6 to TRBJ1-2; D is uncertain. The CDR3 consists of 17 residues. The V end lost 4 bases, the J end lost 0 bases, and 19 bases lay between the germline ends. Germline CDR1 SGHDT, CDR2 YYEEEE. In DNA, the CDR3 is TGTGCCAGCAGCAGTGGAGTTCCAGTAAACGCTAACTATGGCTACACCTTC. It specifies CASSSGVPVNANYGYTF.

The rearrangement uses TRBV7-9 and TRBJ2-2, with a weak D call TRBD2 (5 bases). CDR3 length: 16 residues. The V end was cut by 4 bases, the J end by 4 bases, with 16 bases between. Germline CDR1 and CDR2: SEHNR and FQNEAQ (reference sequence). Here the CDR3 reads CASSSERGLVTGELFF. DNA of the CDR3: TGTGCCAGCAGCTCCGAGCGAGGGTTAGTCACCGGGGAGCTGTTTTTT. Full variable domain (outside the CDR3, taken from reference TRBV7-9 and TRBJ2-2): DTGVSQNPRHKITKRGQNVTFRCDPISEHNRLYWYRQTLGQGPEFLTYFQNEAQLEKSRLLSDRFSAERPKGSFSTLEIQRTEQGDSAMYLCASSSERGLVTGELFFGEGSRLTVL.

In this sample, this clonotype turned up a few times. The chain recombines TRBV12-3 or TRBV12-4 with TRBJ2-7, with 10 bases lining up with TRBD2. Trimming removed 7 bases from V and 2 bases from J; junction bases left unmatched: 8. The CDR3 sequence is 15 residues long. The CDR3 loop is CASKTGTSATYEQYF. The CDR3 DNA follows: TGTGCCAGCAAAACCGGGACTAGCGCTACCTACGAGCAGTACTTC.

This clonotype was seen a handful of times. V is TRBV20-1 and J is TRBJ2-4, with 7 bases aligning to TRBD1. The CDR3 length is 15 residues. Germline CDR1 is DFQATT and CDR2 is SNEGSKA (reference sequence). Trimming cost V 6 bases and J 8 bases; bases outside gene matches: 16. The DNA for the CDR3 is TGCAGTGCCTTACTCAGGACAGGCTCTAGGGACATTCAGTACTTC. Translated, it gives CSALLRTGSRDIQYF.

The CDR3 reads CASSQVGGAIAKNIQYF. The CDR3 DNA sequence: TGCGCCAGCAGCCAAGTTGGGGGTGCGATAGCCAAAAACATTCAGTACTTC. The chain couples TRBV4-1 to TRBJ2-4; D could derive from TRBD1 or TRBD2 (5 bases each). The V gene lost 1 base and the J gene lost 0 bases, with 13 bases spanning the gap. The CDR3 is 17 amino acids. Per the germline V gene, CDR1 is MGHRA and CDR2 is YSYEKL.

This clonotype turned up a few times. V usage is TRBV25-1 and J usage is TRBJ2-7, with TRBD2 as a possible D gene (6 bases). Trimming left V 9 bases short and J 7 bases short, with 19 bases between. Germline CDR1 MGHDK, CDR2 SYGVNS. The CDR3 is made up of 13 amino acids. The CDR3 DNA is TGTGCCAGTAAACCCCACCGTGGAGGGGAGCAGTACTTC. This encodes CASKPHRGGEQYF.

CDR3 bases: TGTGCCAGCAGGGACTATAATTCACCCCTCCACTTT. Its protein is CASRDYNSPLHF. The chain joins TRBV27 to TRBJ1-6; D not certain. This CDR3 is 12 amino acids long. Germline CDR1 is MNHEY and CDR2 is SMNVEV (reference sequence). V lost 6 bases and J 3 bases, leaving 3 bases between the germline ends.

This clonotype came up a few times. V and J are TRBV6-6 and TRBJ2-1, with D possibly being TRBD1 (6 bases). The CDR3 is made up of 17 amino acids. Trimming stripped 5 bases from V and 2 bases from J, with 19 bases between. Germline values: CDR1 MNHNY, CDR2 SVGAGI (reference sequence). CDR3 amino acids: CASSTTYRETPYNEQFF. The CDR3, as DNA: TGTGCCAGCAGTACCACTTACAGGGAAACCCCCTACAATGAGCAGTTCTTC.